Following are 21 T cell receptor beta chains from one sample sequenced in a study of T cell responses to AZD1222 COVID-19 vaccine. The data were produced by immunoSEQ multiplex PCR, yet TCRdb's version contains in-frame clones alone and is incomplete. This table has about 120,000 clones, 80% to 95% appearing once. Sequenced here: peripheral blood, sampled on day 0 of MenACWY control vaccination. Receptors originate from an adult in good health.

The J gene is TRBJ2-1, the V gene TRBV20-1, with unresolved D. Trimming shortened V by 5 bases and J by 6 bases, and 8 bases separated the two germline ends. Germline V CDR1 and CDR2: DFQATT, SNEGSKA (reference sequence). The CDR3 is 11 residues long. The CDR3 sequence is CSAPNRNEQFF. In DNA form, the CDR3 reads TGCAGTGCTCCCAACCGCAATGAGCAGTTCTTC.

The CDR3 nucleotides are TGTGCCAGCAGTGAAGGCTGGGGGTTTGATGGCTACACCTTC. Protein sequence: CASSEGWGFDGYTF. This chain joins TRBV6-1 and TRBJ1-2; the D gene is possibly TRBD1 (5 bases). Trimming took 1 base from V and 6 from J, leaving 12 bases between them. The length of the CDR3 is 14 residues. CDR1 is MNHNS, CDR2 SASEGT, per germline.

The J gene is TRBJ1-2, the V gene TRBV10-3; a possible D gene is TRBD1 (6 bases). The length of the CDR3 is 13 residues. Trimming shortened V by 6 bases and J by 2 bases, and 10 bases separated the two germline ends. Germline V gene data show CDR1 as ENHRY and CDR2 as SYGVKD. The CDR3 region has the DNA TGTGCCATCAGGGACAGTAACAACTATGGCTACACCTTC. Protein sequence: CAIRDSNNYGYTF.

The chain is built from TRBV5-1 and TRBJ1-3, with a weak D call TRBD1 (5 bases). The CDR3 has 16 residues. The V end lost 4 bases, the J end lost 0 bases, and 14 bases lay between the germline ends. The germline V gene has CDR1 SGHRS and CDR2 YFSETQ. The CDR3 is CASSMGGSSSGNTIYF. In DNA, the CDR3 is TGCGCCAGCAGCATGGGGGGGTCCAGCTCTGGAAACACCATATATTTT.

V gene TRBV6-2 or TRBV6-3 combines with J gene TRBJ2-5, with TRBD2 identical over 12 bases. The J segment lost 2 bases and the V segment lost 6 bases, leaving 7 bases of the junction unmatched. The CDR3 totals 16 residues. Germline CDR1 reads MNHEY; CDR2 reads SVGEGT. CDR3: CASSPGLAGPQETQYF. The CDR3 nucleotides are TGTGCCAGCAGCCCCGGACTAGCGGGACCTCAAGAGACCCAGTACTTC.

The chain is built from TRBV7-2 and TRBJ2-1, with 12 bases that match TRBD2. The V segment lost 5 bases and the J segment 3 bases; nucleotides outside the gene matches: 2. The CDR3 runs to 15 residues. Looked up from germline, CDR1 is SGHTA and CDR2 is FQGNSA. This CDR3 is CASSPTSGSYNEQFF. CDR3 DNA: TGTGCCAGCAGCCCGACTAGCGGGAGCTACAATGAGCAGTTCTTC.

The chain links TRBV6-5 to TRBJ1-6; D possibly corresponds to TRBD1 (5 bases). Trimming left V 6 bases short and J 5 bases short, with 11 bases between. The length of the CDR3 is 14 residues. Germline V gene sequence: CDR1 MNHEY, CDR2 SVGAGI. The CDR3 here is CASRPDRDNSPLHF. The CDR3 DNA reads TGTGCCAGCAGGCCCGACAGAGATAATTCACCCCTCCACTTT.

This CDR3 is CASSALQDSNEKLFF. CDR3 DNA sequence: TGTGCCAGCAGTGCGCTGCAGGACAGTAATGAAAAACTGTTTTTT. This rearrangement joins TRBV25-1 to TRBJ1-4; possible D gene TRBD1, 6 bases. The germline V gene has CDR1 MGHDK and CDR2 SYGVNS. V lost 4 bases and J lost 4, with 13 bases in between. This CDR3 contains 15 residues.

The chain carries TRBV5-1 and TRBJ2-3; the match to TRBD2 covers 10 bases. Unmatched junction bases numbered 9, after V lost 2 bases and J lost 6 bases. The CDR3 spans 16 residues. Germline V lookup: CDR1 SGHRS, CDR2 YFSETQ. The CDR3 nucleotides are TGCGCCAGCAGCTTCGCCACTAGAGCGGGAGGGGATACGCAGTATTTT. Translated, it gives CASSFATRAGGDTQYF.

This chain connects TRBV2 to TRBJ2-1; 7 bases are a match to TRBD2. Unmatched junction bases numbered 9, after V lost 9 bases and J lost 7 bases. CDR1 and CDR2 from the germline V gene are SNHLY and FYNNEI. This CDR3 spans 13 amino acids. The CDR3 DNA reads TGTGCCAGTGGGCGGGGGAGGGAGAATGAGCAGTTCTTC. The encoded protein is CASGRGRENEQFF.

CDR3 sequence reads: CATSDFAEPYEQYF. The CDR3 DNA sequence: TGTGCCACCAGTGATTTTGCAGAACCCTACGAGCAGTACTTC. The chain carries TRBV24-1 and TRBJ2-7; D call uncertain. V gave up 1 base and J gave up 2 bases, with 8 bases separating them. Germline CDR1 and CDR2: KGHDR and SFDVKD. The CDR3 contains 14 residues.

The V and J genes are TRBV11-1 and TRBJ1-1; 9 positions match TRBD1. The CDR3 spans 15 residues. Trimming at V came to 3 bases and at J to 4 bases, leaving 6 bases not matched to a gene. The germline CDR1 and CDR2 sequences are SGHAT and FQDESV (reference sequence). As DNA, the CDR3 is TGTGCCAGCAGCTTCTGGACAGGGGAAATCACTGAAGCTTTCTTT. The encoded protein is CASSFWTGEITEAFF.

Notes on this clone: This sample includes further DNA sequences coding for the same CDR3. V gene TRBV5-1 combines with J gene TRBJ1-3; D may be TRBD1 (5 bases). Germline-derived CDR1 and CDR2 are SGHRS and YFSETQ. The V and J ends lost 4 bases and 0 bases respectively, with 11 bases between them. The CDR3 is made up of 15 amino acids. The CDR3 region is CASSGTGRSGNTIYF. Written as DNA, the CDR3 is TGCGCCAGCAGCGGAACAGGTCGCTCTGGAAACACCATATATTTT.

The V gene is TRBV5-4, the J gene TRBJ2-3; D call uncertain. The CDR3 is 15 residues long. Germline V gene lookup returns CDR1 SGHNT and CDR2 YYREEE (reference sequence). Trimming left V 1 base short and J 0 bases short, with 9 bases between. CDR3 nucleotides: TGTGCCAGCAGCTTGCCGGGTGGGAGCACAGATACGCAGTATTTT. Residues: CASSLPGGSTDTQYF.

This clone has just one count. J is TRBJ2-1 and V is TRBV7-3; 15 bases agree with TRBD2. The ends lost 5 bases at V and 9 bases at J; junction bases unmatched: 5. Germline assignment: CDR1 SGHTA and CDR2 FQGTGA. CDR3 size: 15 residues. The CDR3 here is CASSPGLAGGGEQFF. CDR3 bases: TGTGCCAGCAGCCCGGGACTAGCGGGAGGTGGTGAGCAGTTCTTC.

The V gene is TRBV6-5, the J gene TRBJ2-7; 7 bases are shared with TRBD1. CDR3 length: 13 residues. Germline assignment: CDR1 MNHEY and CDR2 SVGAGI. Losses at the gene ends were 2 bases for V and 4 bases for J; bases not matched to a gene: 2. In DNA form, the CDR3 reads TGTGCCAGCAGTTACGACAGGGATTACGAGCAGTACTTC. It is translated as CASSYDRDYEQYF.

The V and J genes are TRBV2 and TRBJ1-1; D perhaps matches TRBD1 (5 bases). Per germline, CDR1 SNHLY and CDR2 FYNNEI. Trimming shortened V by 6 bases and J by 4 bases, and 9 bases separated the two germline ends. The CDR3 runs 12 residues. DNA for the CDR3: TGTGCCAGCAGGGGGCAGGTCACTGAAGCTTTCTTT. This codes for CASRGQVTEAFF.

This chain's CDR3 is CSVARNEETQYF. The CDR3 DNA follows: TGCAGCGTTGCTCGGAATGAAGAGACCCAGTACTTC. The chain joins TRBV29-1 to TRBJ2-5; D gene ambiguous. This CDR3 contains 12 residues. Trimming stripped 4 bases from V and 3 bases from J, with 9 bases between. CDR1 is SQVTM and CDR2 is ANQGSEA in the germline V gene.

The rearrangement uses TRBV21-1 and TRBJ2-3; the table's D call, TRBD2, was not checked against the DNA. TRBV21-1 is labeled a pseudogene. CDR3 length equals 13 residues. The CDR3 region has the DNA TGTGCCAGCAGCAAGGGACTAGCGGATACGCAGTATTTT. Its protein product is CASSKGLADTQYF.

The sample holds one count of this clone. J is TRBJ1-6 and V is TRBV4-2, with D tentatively TRBD1 (5 bases). The CDR3 consists of 16 residues. CDR1 is LGHNA and CDR2 is YNFKEQ in the germline V gene. V was trimmed by 0 bases and J by 7 bases, leaving 13 bases between them. The CDR3 bases are TGTGCCAGCAGCCAAGATCCCCAGGGCGAGAATTCACCCCTCCACTTT. Translating it yields CASSQDPQGENSPLHF.

V and J are TRBV7-9 and TRBJ1-5; 8 bases fit TRBD1. The CDR3 is 17 amino acids. Germline assignment: CDR1 SEHNR and CDR2 FQNEAQ (reference sequence). The ends lost 3 bases at V and 4 bases at J; junction bases unmatched: 11. The CDR3 sequence is CASSFGAGTGGNQPQHF. In nucleotides, the CDR3 is TGTGCCAGCAGCTTCGGGGCAGGGACAGGCGGTAATCAGCCCCAGCATTTT.